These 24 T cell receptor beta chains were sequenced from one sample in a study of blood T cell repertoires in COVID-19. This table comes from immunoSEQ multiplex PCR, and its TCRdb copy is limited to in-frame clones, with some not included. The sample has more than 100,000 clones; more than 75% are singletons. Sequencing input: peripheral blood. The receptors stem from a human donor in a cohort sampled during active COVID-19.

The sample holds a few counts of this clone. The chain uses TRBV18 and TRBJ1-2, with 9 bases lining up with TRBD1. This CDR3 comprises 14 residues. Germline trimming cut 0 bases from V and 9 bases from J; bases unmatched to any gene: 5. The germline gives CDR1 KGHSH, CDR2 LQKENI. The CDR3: CASSPPGQGNSYTF. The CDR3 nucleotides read TGTGCCAGCTCACCACCGGGACAGGGTAATAGCTACACCTTC.

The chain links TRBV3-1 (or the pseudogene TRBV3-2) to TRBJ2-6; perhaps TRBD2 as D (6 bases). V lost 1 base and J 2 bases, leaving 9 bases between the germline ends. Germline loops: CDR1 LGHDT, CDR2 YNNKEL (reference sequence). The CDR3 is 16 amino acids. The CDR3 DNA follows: TGTGCCAGCAGCCAAGGGAGGGGTGCTGGGGCCAACGTCCTGACTTTC. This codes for CASSQGRGAGANVLTF.

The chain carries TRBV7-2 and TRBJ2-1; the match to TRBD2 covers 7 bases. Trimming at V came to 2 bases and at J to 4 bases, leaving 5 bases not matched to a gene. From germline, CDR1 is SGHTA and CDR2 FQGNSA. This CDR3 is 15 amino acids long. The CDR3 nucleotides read TGTGCCAGCAGCTTAATCAGCGGGGAGTACAATGAGCAGTTCTTC. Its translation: CASSLISGEYNEQFF.

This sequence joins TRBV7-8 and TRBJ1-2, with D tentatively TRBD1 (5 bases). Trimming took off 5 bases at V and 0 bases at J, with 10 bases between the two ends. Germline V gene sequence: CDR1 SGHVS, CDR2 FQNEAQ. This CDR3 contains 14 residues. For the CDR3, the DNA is TGTGCCAGCAGCCGAGACAGCACTAACTATGGCTACACCTTC. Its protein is CASSRDSTNYGYTF.

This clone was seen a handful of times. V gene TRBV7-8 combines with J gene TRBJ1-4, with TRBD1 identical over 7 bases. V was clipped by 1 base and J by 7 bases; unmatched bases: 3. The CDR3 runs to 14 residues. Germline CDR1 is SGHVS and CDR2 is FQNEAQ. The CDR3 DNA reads TGTGCCAGCAGCTTAGAAGGGGGCGGTGAAAAACTGTTTTTT. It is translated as CASSLEGGGEKLFF.

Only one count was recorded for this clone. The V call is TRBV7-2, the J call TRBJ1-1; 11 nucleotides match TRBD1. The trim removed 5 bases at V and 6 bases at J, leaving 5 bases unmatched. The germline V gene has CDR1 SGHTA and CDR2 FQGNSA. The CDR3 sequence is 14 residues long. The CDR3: CASSKGQGASEAFF. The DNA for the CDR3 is TGTGCCAGCAGCAAAGGACAGGGGGCGTCTGAAGCTTTCTTT. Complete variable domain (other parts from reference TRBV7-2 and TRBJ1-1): GAGVSQSPSNKVTEKGKDVELRCDPISGHTALYWYRQSLGQGLEFLIYFQGNSAPDKSGLPSDRFSAERTGGSVSTLTIQRTQQEDSAVYLCASSKGQGASEAFFGQGTRLTVV.

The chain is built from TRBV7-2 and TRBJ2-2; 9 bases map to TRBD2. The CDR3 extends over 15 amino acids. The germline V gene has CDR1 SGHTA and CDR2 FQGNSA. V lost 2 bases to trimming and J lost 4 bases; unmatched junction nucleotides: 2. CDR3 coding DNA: TGTGCCAGCAGCTTACTAGCGGGGAGCACCGGGGAGCTGTTTTTT. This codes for CASSLLAGSTGELFF.

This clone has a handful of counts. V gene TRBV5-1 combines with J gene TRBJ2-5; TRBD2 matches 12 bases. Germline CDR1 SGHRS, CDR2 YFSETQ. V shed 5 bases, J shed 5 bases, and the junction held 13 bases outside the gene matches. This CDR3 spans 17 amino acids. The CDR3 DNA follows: TGCGCCAGCAGGTCTAGCGGGGGGGCCGGCGGTGCTGAGACCCAGTACTTC. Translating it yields CASRSSGGAGGAETQYF.

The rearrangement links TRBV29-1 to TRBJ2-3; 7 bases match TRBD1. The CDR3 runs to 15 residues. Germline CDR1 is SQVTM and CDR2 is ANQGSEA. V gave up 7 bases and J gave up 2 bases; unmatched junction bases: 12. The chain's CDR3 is CSAALSTGPTDTQYF. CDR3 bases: TGCAGCGCTGCCCTATCGACAGGGCCCACAGATACGCAGTATTTT.

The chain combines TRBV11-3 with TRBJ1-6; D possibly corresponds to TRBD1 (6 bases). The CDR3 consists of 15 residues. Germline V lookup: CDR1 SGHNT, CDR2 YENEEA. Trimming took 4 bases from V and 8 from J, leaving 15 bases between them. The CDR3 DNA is TGTGCCAGCAGCTCAGAGGACAGACCACATTCACCCCTCCACTTT. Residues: CASSSEDRPHSPLHF.

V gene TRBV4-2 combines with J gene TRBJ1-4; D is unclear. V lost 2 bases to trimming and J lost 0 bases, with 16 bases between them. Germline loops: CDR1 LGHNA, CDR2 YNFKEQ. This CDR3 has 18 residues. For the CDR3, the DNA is TGTGCCAGCAGCCAACCTGCGGGAGCACCGGCAACTAATGAAAAACTGTTTTTT. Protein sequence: CASSQPAGAPATNEKLFF.

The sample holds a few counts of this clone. The CDR3 DNA reads TGTGCCAGCAGCCCTGGACTAGCGGGTAAGAACAATGAGCAGTTCTTC. This translates into CASSPGLAGKNNEQFF. The chain couples TRBV5-4 to TRBJ2-1; TRBD2 matches at 11 bases. This CDR3 is 16 amino acids long. Germline V lookup: CDR1 SGHNT, CDR2 YYREEE (reference sequence). The junction had 8 bases not matched to a gene; V was cut back by 4 bases and J by 5 bases.

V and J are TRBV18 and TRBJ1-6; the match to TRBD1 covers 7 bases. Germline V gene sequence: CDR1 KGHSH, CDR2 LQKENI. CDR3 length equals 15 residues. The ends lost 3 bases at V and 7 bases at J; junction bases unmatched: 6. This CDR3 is CASSPQRQGNSPLHF. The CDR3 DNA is TGTGCCAGCTCACCTCAGCGACAGGGAAATTCACCCCTCCACTTT.

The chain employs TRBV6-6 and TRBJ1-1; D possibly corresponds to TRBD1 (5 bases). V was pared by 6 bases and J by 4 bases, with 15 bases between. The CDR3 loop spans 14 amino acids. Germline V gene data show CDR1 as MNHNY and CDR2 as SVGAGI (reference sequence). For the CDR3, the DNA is TGTGCCAGCAGGAACCGAGGAAGGGGCACTGAAGCTTTCTTT. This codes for CASRNRGRGTEAFF.

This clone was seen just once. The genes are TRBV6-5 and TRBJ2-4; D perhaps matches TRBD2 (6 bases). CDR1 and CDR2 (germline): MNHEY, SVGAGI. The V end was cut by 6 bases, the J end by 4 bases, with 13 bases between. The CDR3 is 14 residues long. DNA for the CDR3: TGTGCCAGCAGGACGGGGGATAAGAAAAACATTCAGTACTTC. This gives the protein CASRTGDKKNIQYF.

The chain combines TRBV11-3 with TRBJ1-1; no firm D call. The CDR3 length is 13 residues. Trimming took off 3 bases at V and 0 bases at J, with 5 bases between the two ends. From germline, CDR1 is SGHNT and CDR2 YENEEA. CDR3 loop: CASSLAVNTEAFF. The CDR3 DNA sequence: TGTGCCAGCAGCTTGGCGGTGAACACTGAAGCTTTCTTT.

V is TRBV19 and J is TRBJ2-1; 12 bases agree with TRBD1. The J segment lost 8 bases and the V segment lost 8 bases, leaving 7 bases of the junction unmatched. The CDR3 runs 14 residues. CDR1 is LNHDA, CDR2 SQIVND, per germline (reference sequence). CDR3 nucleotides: TGTGCCAGTCATTCCGGGACAGGGGGCTATGAGCAGTTCTTC. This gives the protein CASHSGTGGYEQFF.

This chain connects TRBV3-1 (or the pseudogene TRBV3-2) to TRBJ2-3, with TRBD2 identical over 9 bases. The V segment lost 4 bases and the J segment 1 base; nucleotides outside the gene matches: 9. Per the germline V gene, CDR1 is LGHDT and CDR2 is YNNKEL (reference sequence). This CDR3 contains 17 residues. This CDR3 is CASSPLWQRGGTDTQYF. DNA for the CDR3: TGTGCCAGCAGCCCCCTCTGGCAGCGGGGGGGCACAGATACGCAGTATTTT.

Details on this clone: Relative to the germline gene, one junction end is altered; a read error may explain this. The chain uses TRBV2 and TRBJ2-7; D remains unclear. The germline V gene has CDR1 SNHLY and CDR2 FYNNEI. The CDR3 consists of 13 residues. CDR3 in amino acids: CASSEGSAYEQYF. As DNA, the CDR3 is TGTGCCAGCAGCGAAGGTTCTGCCTACGAGCAGTACTTC.

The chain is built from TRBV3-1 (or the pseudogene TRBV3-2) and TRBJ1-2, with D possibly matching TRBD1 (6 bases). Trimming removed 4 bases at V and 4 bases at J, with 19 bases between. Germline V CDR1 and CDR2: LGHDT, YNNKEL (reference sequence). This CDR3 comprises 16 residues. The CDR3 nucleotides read TGTGCCAGCAGCCCGCTTTCGGGTGGGGGCGTCTATGGCTACACCTTC. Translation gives CASSPLSGGGVYGYTF.

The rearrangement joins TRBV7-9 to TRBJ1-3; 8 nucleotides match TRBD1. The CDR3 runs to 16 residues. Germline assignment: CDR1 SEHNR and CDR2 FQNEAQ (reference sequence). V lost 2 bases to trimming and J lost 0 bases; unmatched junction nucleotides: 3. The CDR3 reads CASSLQGALSGNTIYF. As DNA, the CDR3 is TGTGCCAGCAGCTTACAGGGGGCCCTCTCTGGAAACACCATATATTTT. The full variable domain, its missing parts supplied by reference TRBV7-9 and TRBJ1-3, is DTGVSQNPRHKITKRGQNVTFRCDPISEHNRLYWYRQTLGQGPEFLTYFQNEAQLEKSRLLSDRFSAERPKGSFSTLEIQRTEQGDSAMYLCASSLQGALSGNTIYFGEGSWLTVV.

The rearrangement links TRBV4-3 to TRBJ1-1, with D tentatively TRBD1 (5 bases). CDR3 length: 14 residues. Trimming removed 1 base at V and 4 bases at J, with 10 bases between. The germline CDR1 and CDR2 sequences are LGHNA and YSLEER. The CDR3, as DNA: TGCGCCAGCAGCCAAGTTCAGGGTGGCACTGAAGCTTTCTTT. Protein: CASSQVQGGTEAFF.

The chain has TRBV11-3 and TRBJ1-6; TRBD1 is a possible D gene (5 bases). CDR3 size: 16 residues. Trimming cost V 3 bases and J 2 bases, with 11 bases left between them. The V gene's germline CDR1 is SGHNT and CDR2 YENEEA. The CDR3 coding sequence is TGTGCCAGCAGCTTTACCCAGGGCGCCTATAATTCACCCCTCCACTTT. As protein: CASSFTQGAYNSPLHF.

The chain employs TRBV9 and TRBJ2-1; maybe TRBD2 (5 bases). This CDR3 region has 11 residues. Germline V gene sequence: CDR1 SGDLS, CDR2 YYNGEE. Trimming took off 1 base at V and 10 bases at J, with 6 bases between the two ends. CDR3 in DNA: TGTGCCAGCAGCGTAAGCGGAGAGCAGTTCTTC. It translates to CASSVSGEQFF.